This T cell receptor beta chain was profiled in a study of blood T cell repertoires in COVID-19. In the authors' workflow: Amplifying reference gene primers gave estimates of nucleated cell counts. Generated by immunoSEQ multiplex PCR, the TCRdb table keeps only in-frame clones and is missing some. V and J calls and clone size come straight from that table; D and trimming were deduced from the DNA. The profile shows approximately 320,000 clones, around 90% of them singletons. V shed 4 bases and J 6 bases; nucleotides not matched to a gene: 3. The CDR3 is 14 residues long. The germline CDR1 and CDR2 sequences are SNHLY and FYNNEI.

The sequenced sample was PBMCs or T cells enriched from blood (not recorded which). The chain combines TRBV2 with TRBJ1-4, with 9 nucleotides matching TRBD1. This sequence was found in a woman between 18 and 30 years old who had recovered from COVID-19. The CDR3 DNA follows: TGTGCCAGCAGTGTCGACAGGGGGTATGAAAAACTGTTTTTT. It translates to CASSVDRGYEKLFF.